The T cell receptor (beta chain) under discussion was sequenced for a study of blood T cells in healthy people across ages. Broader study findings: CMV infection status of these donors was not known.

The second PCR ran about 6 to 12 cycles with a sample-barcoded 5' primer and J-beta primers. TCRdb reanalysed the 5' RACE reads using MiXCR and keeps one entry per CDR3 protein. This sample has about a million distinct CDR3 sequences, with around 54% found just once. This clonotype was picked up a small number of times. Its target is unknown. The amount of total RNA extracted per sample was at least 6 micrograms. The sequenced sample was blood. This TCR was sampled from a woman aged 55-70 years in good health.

CDR3 protein: CSALAGDTQYF. DNA for the CDR3: TGCAGTGCCCTAGCGGGAGACACGCAGTATTTT. This chain joins TRBV20-1 and TRBJ2-3; the match to TRBD2 covers 10 bases. With V trimmed by 6 bases and J by 9 bases, 3 bases remained unmatched. The germline CDR1 and CDR2 sequences are DFQATT and SNEGSKA (reference sequence). This CDR3 spans 11 amino acids.